These T cell receptor beta chains were read from a single sample in a study of graft-versus-host responses after intestinal transplantation. Assay: immunoSEQ multiplex PCR; the TCRdb copy retains only in-frame clones and omits some. This table holds more than 90,000 clones, approximately 92% found once. No antigens are known for them. Sequenced here: unstimulated CD4+ T cells sorted from spleen or lymph node cells, sampled before transplant. These TCRs come from a human donor who was the organ donor for an intestinal transplant. The CDR3 runs from the conserved cysteine through the conserved F or W. Each record gives: J gene, D gene, clone size, V gene, CDR3 DNA, CDR3 protein. The D gene is left open where the match is weak. Clone size is given for some rows only: seen once, a few or many times, or a class if the clone is expanded.

TRBJ1-1 . . TRBV7-2 TGTGCCAGCAGCTTATATCCCCAAGGTGGAGGCGTCATGAACACTGAAGCTTTCTTT CASSLYPQGGGVMNTEAFF
TRBJ2-3 . . TRBV7-2 TGTGCCAGCAGCTTAGGGATCGGAAGCACAGATACGCAGTATTTT CASSLGIGSTDTQYF
TRBJ2-7 TRBD2 . TRBV10-1 TGCGCCAGCAGCCTAGCGGGAGGGCGCGGCGAGCAGTACTTC CASSLAGGRGEQYF
TRBJ2-1 . . TRBV19 TGTGCCAGTACCTCAACCGCCGGGACATGGCTTTACAATGAGCAGTTCTTC CASTSTAGTWLYNEQFF
TRBJ2-1 . . TRBV14 TGTGCCAGCAGCCGAAGCCCGGCTTTGAATGAGCAGTTCTTC CASSRSPALNEQFF
TRBJ2-3 . . TRBV7-3 TGTGCCAGCAGCCGAAGTCGGGGCGGCGAAATCAAGAGGGATACGCAGTATTTT CASSRSRGGEIKRDTQYF
TRBJ2-3 TRBD2 . TRBV4-2 TGTGCCAGCAGCCAGACTAGCGGCGCTCAAAAATTTTCTAGCACAGATACGCAGTATTTT CASSQTSGAQKFSSTDTQYF
TRBJ1-6 TRBD1 . TRBV27 TGTGCCAGCAGTTTGGCAGGGGGCACCTATAATTCACCCCTCCACTTT CASSLAGGTYNSPLHF
TRBJ1-4 . few TRBV2 TGTGCCAGCAGTATCGGACAGATTCAGAATGAAAAACTGTTTTTT CASSIGQIQNEKLFF
TRBJ2-5 TRBD1 . TRBV7-7 TGTGCCAGCAGCCTACAGGGGGCGTCAGAGACCCAGTACTTC CASSLQGASETQYF
TRBJ2-6 . . TRBV5-1 TGCGCCAGCAGCTTGGGAGGGGTGGACGGGGCCAACGTCCTGACTTTC CASSLGGVDGANVLTF
TRBJ2-2 . . TRBV5-1 TGCGCCAGCAGCTTGGTCGCGGGGTTGAGAACCGGGGAGCTGTTTTTT CASSLVAGLRTGELFF
TRBJ1-1 . . TRBV10-3 TGTGCCATCAGTGTCCGGGAGGGTACTGAAGCTTTCTTT CAISVREGTEAFF
TRBJ2-5 . few TRBV5-1 TGCGCCAGCAAAAGGGGGGCAGTCGCAGAGACCCAGTACTTC CASKRGAVAETQYF
TRBJ1-2 TRBD1 once TRBV28 TGTGCCAGCAGTTTTTTTCCAGACAGGGTTTATGGCTACACCTTC CASSFFPDRVYGYTF
TRBJ1-2 . once TRBV19 TGTGCCAGTAGTACGGGGACGGGGGCGTTTGGCTACACCTTC CASSTGTGAFGYTF
TRBJ2-3 . . TRBV7-9 TGTGCCAGCAGCTTCCGGGCCAATTTTGGATTCACAGATACGCAGTATTTT CASSFRANFGFTDTQYF
TRBJ2-2 TRBD1 . TRBV2 TGTGCCAGCAGCAGGACAGGGGCGAACACCGGGGAGCTGTTTTTT CASSRTGANTGELFF
TRBJ2-3 . . TRBV19 TGTGCCAGTAGTTTGAGGGGTACGCAGTATTTT CASSLRGTQYF
TRBJ1-4 . . TRBV5-1 TGCGCCAGCAGCTTGCTCTCGTCGCGGCAGAGTAATGAAAAACTGTTTTTT CASSLLSSRQSNEKLFF
TRBJ1-2 . . TRBV6-5 TGTGCCAGCATGCCGGTAGAATATGGCTACACCTTC CASMPVEYGYTF
TRBJ2-7 TRBD1 . TRBV29-1 TGCAGCACCTCGGGACAGGGTTTGATCTACGAGCAGTACTTC CSTSGQGLIYEQYF
TRBJ1-1 TRBD1 . TRBV19 TGTGCCAGTAGTATGGAGGACAGGGGCGGAGAGGCTGAAGCTTTCTTT CASSMEDRGGEAEAFF
TRBJ2-1 TRBD2 . TRBV30 TGTGCCTGGAGCAAGGGACTAGCGGGAAGTAATGAGCAGTTCTTC CAWSKGLAGSNEQFF
TRBJ1-3 TRBD1 . TRBV7-2 TGTGCCAGCAGCTTCACAGGGGGCAGGAACACCATATATTTT CASSFTGGRNTIYF
TRBJ2-7 TRBD2 . TRBV10-3 TGTGCCATCAGTGGGGTAGCGGGAGCGGACTACGAGCAGTACTTC CAISGVAGADYEQYF
TRBJ1-4 TRBD1 . TRBV19 TGTGCCAGTAGTATTCGCCAGGGGGCCGCTGGAAAACTGTTTTTT CASSIRQGAAGKLFF
TRBJ2-5 . . TRBV6-1 TGTGCCAGCAGTGGGATAACAGGGTACCAAGAGACCCAGTACTTC CASSGITGYQETQYF
TRBJ2-1 . . TRBV19 TGTGCCAGTAGTATTACGGGACTCTACAATGAGCAGTTCTTC CASSITGLYNEQFF
TRBJ2-7 . . TRBV18 TGTGCCAGCTCACCACGGGCGGGCCACGAGCAGTACTTC CASSPRAGHEQYF
TRBJ1-2 . . TRBV30 TGTGCCTGGAGTGTCCGGGTTTCACCCTCAGATGGCTACACCTTC CAWSVRVSPSDGYTF
TRBJ1-2 . . TRBV28 TGTGCCAGCGGGCCGACAGGACGCGGCTACACCTTC CASGPTGRGYTF
TRBJ2-1 . . TRBV11-1 TGTGCCAGCAGCTTAGATAGACACAATGAGCAGTTCTTC CASSLDRHNEQFF
TRBJ1-5 . . TRBV11-2 TGTGCCAGCAGCTTCCAGAGCAATCAGCCCCAGCATTTT CASSFQSNQPQHF
TRBJ1-1 . . TRBV11-2 TGTGCCAGCAGCCTTCGATTAGGGGGGAACACTGAAGCTTTCTTT CASSLRLGGNTEAFF
TRBJ1-5 TRBD1 . TRBV18 TGTGCCAGCTCACAACAGGGGGGAGAGGGCCAGCCCCAGCATTTT CASSQQGGEGQPQHF
TRBJ1-2 TRBD1 . TRBV5-4 TGTGCCAGCAGCTTTAGCGGGACAGCTAACTATGGCTACACCTTC CASSFSGTANYGYTF
TRBJ2-1 . . TRBV19 TGTGCCAGTAGAGGGCGCTCCCTCAATGAGCAGTTCTTC CASRGRSLNEQFF
TRBJ1-4 . . TRBV7-9 TGTGCCAGCAGCTTAGGAGACAGAGAGGGGAATGAAAAACTGTTTTTT CASSLGDREGNEKLFF
TRBJ2-3 . . TRBV5-4 TGTGCCAGCAGCTCGCTCGGAGATACGCAGTATTTT CASSSLGDTQYF
TRBJ1-1 TRBD1 . TRBV10-3 TGTGCCATCAGTGAGTCGTACAGGGGCACTGAAGCTTTCTTT CAISESYRGTEAFF
TRBJ2-5 TRBD2 . TRBV9 TGTGCCAGCAGCCCAGGGAGAAGCGGGACTCAAGAGACCCAGTACTTC CASSPGRSGTQETQYF
TRBJ2-5 TRBD1 once TRBV2 TGTGCCAGCAGCGCGGACAGGGTCGGTACGGAGACCCAGTACTTC CASSADRVGTETQYF
TRBJ2-7 . . TRBV12-2 TGTGCAAGTCCCCCCGAAAGCGGGACAGAGGTCTACGAGCAGTACTTC CASPPESGTEVYEQYF
TRBJ2-1 TRBD1 . TRBV7-6 TGTGCCAGCAGCAATGGGGACAGGGTTTACAATGAGCAGTTCTTC CASSNGDRVYNEQFF
TRBJ2-3 . . TRBV19 TGTGCCAGTAGTGTAGGGGGAGGCCGCACAGATACGCAGTATTTT CASSVGGGRTDTQYF
TRBJ1-2 . . TRBV7-2 TGTGCCAGCAGCTTAGTTCAGGGAGTGAGCTACACCTTC CASSLVQGVSYTF
TRBJ2-1 . . TRBV30 TGTGCCTGCCGACTAGGGGCCAACAATGAGCAGTTCTTC CACRLGANNEQFF
TRBJ2-1 TRBD1 . TRBV28 TGTGCCAGCAGCTCTCCATACAGGGGCGGAAGGAATGAGCAGTTCTTC CASSSPYRGGRNEQFF
TRBJ1-5 TRBD1 . TRBV28 TGTGCCAGCAGTTTAGGGGACAGGGGTCGACCCCAGCATTTT CASSLGDRGRPQHF
TRBJ2-5 . . TRBV10-1 TGCGCCAGCAGTGCGTCAGGAGAGACCCAGTACTTC CASSASGETQYF
TRBJ2-1 TRBD2 . TRBV19 TGTGCCAGTAGTATCGGCGGGGGTAGCTCCTACAATGAGCAGTTCTTC CASSIGGGSSYNEQFF
TRBJ2-1 TRBD2 . TRBV5-4 TGTGCCAGCAGCGGGGGGGGACGGGAGCAGTTCTTC CASSGGGREQFF
TRBJ2-6 TRBD1 . TRBV18 TGTGCCAGCTCACCGGAGACAGGGGGCGCCTCTGGGGCCAACGTCCTGACTTTC CASSPETGGASGANVLTF
TRBJ2-1 TRBD2 . TRBV12-5 TGTGCTAGTGGTTTCAGGGAGGGGAATGAGCAGTTCTTC CASGFREGNEQFF